Following are 19 T cell receptor beta chains from one sample sequenced in a study of control samples from healthy donors and cancer patients. The repertoire was sequenced with immunoSEQ multiplex PCR; TCRdb's copy has only in-frame clones and lacks some. The sample comprises around 59,000 clones, around 90% of which are singletons, and about 1.5% rests with the top ten. The sequenced material came from PBMCs. These receptors all stem from a man aged 35 to 55 with colorectal cancer.

The CDR3 protein is CASSSRQGAGGNEQFF. The CDR3 bases are TGTGCCAGCAGCTCCCGACAGGGAGCAGGGGGCAATGAGCAGTTCTTC. The V gene is TRBV7-3, the J gene TRBJ2-1, with TRBD1 matching over 7 bases. The CDR3 is 16 residues long. CDR1 and CDR2 from the germline V gene are SGHTA and FQGTGA. Trimming took 4 bases from V and 6 from J; bases not matched to a gene: 12.

The chain uses TRBV7-3 and TRBJ1-3; 7 nucleotides line up with TRBD1. The V gene's germline CDR1 is SGHTA and CDR2 FQGTGA. With 5 bases clipped from V and 2 bases from J, the junction kept 3 bases outside the gene matches. This CDR3 is built from 14 residues. CDR3 nucleotide sequence: TGTGCCAGCAGCGCTGACAGGGCTGGAAACACCATATATTTT. Translating gives CASSADRAGNTIYF.

The chain has TRBV12-3 or TRBV12-4 and TRBJ2-7; D is unclear. Trimming took off 2 bases at V and 5 bases at J, with 4 bases between the two ends. CDR3 length: 11 residues. DNA for the CDR3: TGTGCCAGCAGTTTAAGGGACGAGCAGTACTTC. This codes for CASSLRDEQYF.

The chain joins TRBV12-3 or TRBV12-4 to TRBJ2-5; unclear D gene. The CDR3 covers 13 residues. Trimming removed 3 bases from V and 2 bases from J, with 7 bases in between. CDR3: CASSFGRQETQYF. The CDR3 DNA reads as TGTGCCAGCAGTTTTGGACGGCAAGAGACCCAGTACTTC.

The V gene is TRBV3-1 (or the pseudogene TRBV3-2), the J gene TRBJ2-1, with TRBD1 as a possible D gene (6 bases). CDR3 length equals 15 residues. V was pared by 0 bases and J by 7 bases, with 13 bases between. Looked up from germline, CDR1 is LGHDT and CDR2 is YNNKEL (reference sequence). CDR3 sequence reads: CASSQDTGRVNEQFF. In DNA form, the CDR3 reads TGTGCCAGCAGCCAAGATACAGGGCGGGTTAATGAGCAGTTCTTC.

This rearrangement joins TRBV27 to TRBJ2-7; no clear D. Trimming shortened V by 4 bases and J by 7 bases, and 11 bases separated the two germline ends. Germline lookup yields CDR1 MNHEY and CDR2 SMNVEV (reference sequence). The CDR3 consists of 12 residues. The CDR3 protein is CASSSLFGEQYF. The CDR3 bases are TGTGCCAGCAGTTCGCTCTTCGGGGAGCAGTACTTC.

The chain is built from TRBV9 and TRBJ1-1; TRBD1 might be the D (5 bases). The CDR3 runs 14 residues. The ends were cut back, 3 bases at V and 11 bases at J, with 20 bases in the middle. Germline lookup yields CDR1 SGDLS and CDR2 YYNGEE. CDR3 sequence: CASSDLGRSGGAFF. In DNA form, the CDR3 reads TGTGCCAGCAGCGATTTGGGACGGTCAGGTGGGGCTTTCTTT.

This chain uses TRBV5-4 with TRBJ1-5; D gene ambiguous. Germline values: CDR1 SGHNT, CDR2 YYREEE (reference sequence). V shed 1 base and J shed 4 bases, with 9 bases lying between them. The CDR3 contains 14 residues. This chain's CDR3 is CASSLFGVNQPQHF. The CDR3 bases are TGTGCCAGCAGCTTGTTCGGTGTTAATCAGCCCCAGCATTTT.

The chain employs TRBV9 and TRBJ1-2; D is unclear. Germline values: CDR1 SGDLS, CDR2 YYNGEE. The CDR3 has 15 residues. The ends were cut back, 2 bases at V and 5 bases at J, with 16 bases in the middle. CDR3 sequence reads: CASSVSATLGYGYTF. The CDR3 region has the DNA TGTGCCAGCAGCGTTTCCGCCACCCTAGGATATGGCTACACCTTC.

This sequence joins TRBV18 and TRBJ1-3; 8 nucleotides line up with TRBD1. From germline, CDR1 is KGHSH and CDR2 LQKENI. The CDR3 sequence is 17 residues long. V gave up 2 bases and J gave up 0 bases; unmatched junction bases: 6. CDR3 DNA: TGTGCCAGCTCACCAAGAGAACAGGGGGGCTCTGGAAACACCATATATTTT. It yields the protein CASSPREQGGSGNTIYF. The full variable domain, rest sourced from reference TRBV18 and TRBJ1-3, is NAGVMQNPRHLVRRRGQEARLRCSPMKGHSHVYWYRQLPEEGLKFMVYLQKENIIDESGMPKERFSAEFPKEGPSILRIQQVVRGDSAAYFCASSPREQGGSGNTIYFGEGSWLTVV.

The chain recombines TRBV19 with TRBJ1-2, with D perhaps matching TRBD1 (5 bases). Trimming pared 4 bases from V and 3 bases from J, leaving 15 bases between. Per the germline V gene, CDR1 is LNHDA and CDR2 is SQIVND (reference sequence). The CDR3 is 15 amino acids. The CDR3 DNA follows: TGTGCCAGTAGTAGTCAGGGTGGGGCTGACTATGGCTACACCTTC. Its protein product is CASSSQGGADYGYTF.

The chain joins TRBV21-1 to TRBJ1-2; TRBD1 is taken as the D call from the table, unchecked against the DNA. TRBV21-1 is an annotated pseudogene. The length of the CDR3 is 18 residues. CDR3 sequence: CASSKGSTGSGQRPGYTF. The CDR3 nucleotides read TGTGCCAGCAGCAAAGGGAGCACAGGGTCCGGCCAAAGACCTGGCTACACCTTC.

This clone has only one observation. The chain combines TRBV19 with TRBJ2-5, with D perhaps assigned TRBD1 or TRBD2 (5 bases each). This CDR3 region has 14 residues. The germline gives CDR1 LNHDA, CDR2 SQIVND (reference sequence). Trimming pared 5 bases from V and 9 bases from J, leaving 19 bases between. CDR3 residues: CASSSGTEVGAQYF. The CDR3 nucleotides are TGTGCCAGTAGTTCTGGGACGGAGGTTGGGGCCCAGTACTTC.

The gene calls are TRBV27 and TRBJ2-1; 10 bases are a match to TRBD1. J lost 9 bases, V lost 6 bases, and 5 bases had no gene match. The germline gives CDR1 MNHEY, CDR2 SMNVEV (reference sequence). This CDR3 region has 13 residues. CDR3 nucleotides: TGTGCCAGCAGAAACCGGGACAGGGGTGAGCAGTTCTTC. It encodes CASRNRDRGEQFF.

The gene calls are TRBV9 and TRBJ1-6, with D uncertain. This CDR3 comprises 13 residues. Germline V CDR1 and CDR2: SGDLS, YYNGEE. Trimming shortened V by 2 bases and J by 5 bases, and 5 bases separated the two germline ends. The chain's CDR3 is CASSVGNNSPLHF. DNA of the CDR3: TGTGCCAGCAGCGTGGGGAATAATTCACCCCTCCACTTT.

This chain joins TRBV5-4 and TRBJ2-7, with D possibly called TRBD1 or TRBD2 (6 bases each). This CDR3 spans 15 amino acids. CDR1 SGHNT and CDR2 YYREEE come from the germline V gene (reference sequence). V was trimmed by 0 bases and J by 0 bases, leaving 10 bases between them. The CDR3, as DNA: TGTGCCAGCAGCTTGGGGGGGGCCGTCTCCTACGAGCAGTACTTC. Its protein is CASSLGGAVSYEQYF.

This clone was observed once. The V call is TRBV6-5, the J call TRBJ1-2, with TRBD1 matching over 10 bases. There are 15 residues in the CDR3. CDR1 is MNHEY and CDR2 is SVGAGI in the germline V gene. V trimming: 2 bases; J trimming: 8 bases; junction bases outside the gene matches: 8. The CDR3 DNA follows: TGTGCCAGCAGTTACGCCCGGGACAGGGGAAACGGCTACACCTTC. It encodes CASSYARDRGNGYTF.

V usage is TRBV7-9 and J usage is TRBJ1-5, with D possibly being TRBD1 (5 bases). This CDR3 spans 14 amino acids. Germline V CDR1 and CDR2: SEHNR, FQNEAQ (reference sequence). V was clipped by 6 bases and J by 4 bases, with 13 bases between them. The CDR3 DNA is TGTGCCAGCAGTAGTTGGGGGGAAAATCAGCCCCAGCATTTT. This sequence encodes CASSSWGENQPQHF.

The chain links TRBV27 to TRBJ1-2; D is unresolved. This CDR3 is 13 amino acids long. Germline lookup yields CDR1 MNHEY and CDR2 SMNVEV (reference sequence). Trimming took off 3 bases at V and 7 bases at J, with 12 bases between the two ends. The CDR3 spells CASSLGGKSGYTF. Here the CDR3 DNA reads TGTGCCAGCAGTTTGGGAGGGAAAAGTGGCTACACCTTC.